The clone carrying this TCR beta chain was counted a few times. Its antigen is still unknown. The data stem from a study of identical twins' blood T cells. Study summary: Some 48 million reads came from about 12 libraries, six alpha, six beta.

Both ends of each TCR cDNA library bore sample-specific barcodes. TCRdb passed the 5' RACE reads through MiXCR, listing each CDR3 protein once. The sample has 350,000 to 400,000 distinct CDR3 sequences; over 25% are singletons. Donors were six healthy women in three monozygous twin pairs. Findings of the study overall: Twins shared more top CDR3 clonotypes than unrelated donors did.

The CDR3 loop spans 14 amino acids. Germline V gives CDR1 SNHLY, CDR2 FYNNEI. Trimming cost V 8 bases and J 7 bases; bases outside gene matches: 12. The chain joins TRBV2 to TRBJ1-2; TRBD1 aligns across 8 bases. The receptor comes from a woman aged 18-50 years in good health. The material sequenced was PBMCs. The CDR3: CASGDDRGGGGYTF. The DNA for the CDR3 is TGTGCCAGCGGGGACGACAGGGGTGGCGGTGGCTACACCTTC. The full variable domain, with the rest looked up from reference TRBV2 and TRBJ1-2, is EPEVTQTPSHQVTQMGQEVILRCVPISNHLYFYWYRQILGQKVEFLVSFYNNEISEKSEIFDDQFSVERPDGSNFTLKIRSTKLEDSAMYFCASGDDRGGGGYTFGSGTRLTVV.